This paragraph reports one T cell receptor (beta chain). Trimming cost V 4 bases and J 2 bases, with 8 bases left between them. The germline V gene encodes CDR1 KGHSH and CDR2 LQKENI. CDR3 length: 13 residues. The sample belongs to a study of blood T cell repertoires in COVID-19. At the level of the study: Sources were T cells, B-cell-depleted T cells, or PBMCs; the material itself was cDNA or gDNA.

In the source study's methods: Estimates of nucleated cell counts were drawn from the amplification of reference gene primers. The data were produced by immunoSEQ multiplex PCR, yet TCRdb's version contains in-frame clones alone and is incomplete. V, J and clone size reflect that table, while D and trimming were determined from the DNA. The data show fewer than 150,000 clones, around 90% seen once. Enrolled during active infection, Seattle patients were then followed longitudinally. The origin of this receptor is a woman between 55 and 75 years old with COVID-19, enrolled during active disease. The rearrangement uses TRBV18 and TRBJ1-2; D is perhaps TRBD1 (6 bases). Sample: peripheral blood. CDR3 residues: CASSLGGNYGYTF. CDR3 DNA: TGTGCCAGCTCACTAGGGGGAAACTATGGCTACACCTTC.